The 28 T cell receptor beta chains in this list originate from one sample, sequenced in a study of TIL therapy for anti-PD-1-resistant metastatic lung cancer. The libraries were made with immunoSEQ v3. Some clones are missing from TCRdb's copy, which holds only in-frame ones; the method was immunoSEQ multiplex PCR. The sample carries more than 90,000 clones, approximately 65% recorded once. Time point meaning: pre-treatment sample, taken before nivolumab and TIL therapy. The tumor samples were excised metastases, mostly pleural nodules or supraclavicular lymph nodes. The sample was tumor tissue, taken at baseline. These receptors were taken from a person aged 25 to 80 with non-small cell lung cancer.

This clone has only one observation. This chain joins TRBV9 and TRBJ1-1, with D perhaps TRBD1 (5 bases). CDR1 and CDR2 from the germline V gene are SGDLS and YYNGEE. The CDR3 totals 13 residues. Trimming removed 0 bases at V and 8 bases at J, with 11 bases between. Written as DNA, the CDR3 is TGTGCCAGCAGCGTAGTCGACAGACAAGAAGCTTTCTTT. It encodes CASSVVDRQEAFF.

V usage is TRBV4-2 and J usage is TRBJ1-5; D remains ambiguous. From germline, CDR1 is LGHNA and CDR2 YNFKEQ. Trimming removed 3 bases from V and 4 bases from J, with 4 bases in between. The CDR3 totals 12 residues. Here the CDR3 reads CASSQGNQPQHF. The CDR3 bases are TGTGCCAGCAGCCAGGGGAATCAGCCCCAGCATTTT.

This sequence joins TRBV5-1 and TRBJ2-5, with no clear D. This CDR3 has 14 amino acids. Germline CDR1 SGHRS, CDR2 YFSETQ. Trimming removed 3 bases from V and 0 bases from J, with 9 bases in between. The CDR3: CASSSGLYQETQYF. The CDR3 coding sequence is TGCGCCAGCAGCTCTGGGTTGTACCAAGAGACCCAGTACTTC.

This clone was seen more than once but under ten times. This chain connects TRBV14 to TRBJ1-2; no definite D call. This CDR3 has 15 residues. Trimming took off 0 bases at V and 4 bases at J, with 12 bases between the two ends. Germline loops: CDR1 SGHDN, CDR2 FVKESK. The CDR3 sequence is CASSQEGLFGYGYTF. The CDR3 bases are TGTGCCAGCAGCCAAGAAGGCTTATTCGGCTATGGCTACACCTTC.

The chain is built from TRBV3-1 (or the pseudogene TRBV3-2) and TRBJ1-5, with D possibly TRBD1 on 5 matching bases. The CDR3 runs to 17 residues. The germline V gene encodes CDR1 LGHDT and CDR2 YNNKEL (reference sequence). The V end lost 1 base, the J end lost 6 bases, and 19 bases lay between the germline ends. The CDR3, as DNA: TGTGCCAGCAGCCAAGGAGGGGCCCGGGGCATAGGTCAGCCCCAGCATTTT. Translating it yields CASSQGGARGIGQPQHF.

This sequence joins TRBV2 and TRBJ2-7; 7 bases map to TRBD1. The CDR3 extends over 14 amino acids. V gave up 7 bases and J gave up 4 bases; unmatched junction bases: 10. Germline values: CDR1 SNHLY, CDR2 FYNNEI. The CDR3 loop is CASTRDSLFYEQYF. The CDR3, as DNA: TGTGCCAGCACCCGGGACAGTTTATTTTACGAGCAGTACTTC.

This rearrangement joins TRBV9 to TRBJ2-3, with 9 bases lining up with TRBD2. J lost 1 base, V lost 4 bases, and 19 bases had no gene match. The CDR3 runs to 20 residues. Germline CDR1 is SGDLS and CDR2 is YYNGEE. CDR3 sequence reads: CASSPPSLAGIVEGTDTQYF. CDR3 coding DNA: TGTGCCAGCAGCCCCCCCAGTCTAGCGGGAATAGTTGAAGGCACAGATACGCAGTATTTT.

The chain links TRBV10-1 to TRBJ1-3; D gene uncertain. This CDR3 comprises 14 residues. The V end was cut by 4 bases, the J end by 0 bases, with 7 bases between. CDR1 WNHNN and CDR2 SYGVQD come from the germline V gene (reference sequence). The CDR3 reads CASSGGSSGNTIYF. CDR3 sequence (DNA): TGCGCCAGCAGTGGGGGAAGCTCTGGAAACACCATATATTTT.

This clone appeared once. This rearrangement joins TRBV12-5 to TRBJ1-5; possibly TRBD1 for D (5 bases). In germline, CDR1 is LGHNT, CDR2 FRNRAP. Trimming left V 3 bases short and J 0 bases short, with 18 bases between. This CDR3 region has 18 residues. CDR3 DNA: TGTGCTAGTGGTTTCTCGGGAGAGGGGCTTGTTAGCAATCAGCCCCAGCATTTT. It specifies CASGFSGEGLVSNQPQHF.

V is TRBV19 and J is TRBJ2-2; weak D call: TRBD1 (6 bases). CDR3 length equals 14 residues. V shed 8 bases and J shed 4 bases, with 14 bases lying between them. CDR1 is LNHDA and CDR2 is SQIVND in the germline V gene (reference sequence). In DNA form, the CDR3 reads TGTGCCAGTCTCAGGAAGGGGGTCACCGGGGAGCTGTTTTTT. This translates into CASLRKGVTGELFF.

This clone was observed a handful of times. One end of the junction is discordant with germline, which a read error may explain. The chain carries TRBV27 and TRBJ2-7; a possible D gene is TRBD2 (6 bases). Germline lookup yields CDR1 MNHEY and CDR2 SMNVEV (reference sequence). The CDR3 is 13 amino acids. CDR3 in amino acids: CASSLSWRDRSDF. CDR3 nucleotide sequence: TGTGCCAGCAGTTTATCCTGGCGGGACCGCTCAGACTTC.

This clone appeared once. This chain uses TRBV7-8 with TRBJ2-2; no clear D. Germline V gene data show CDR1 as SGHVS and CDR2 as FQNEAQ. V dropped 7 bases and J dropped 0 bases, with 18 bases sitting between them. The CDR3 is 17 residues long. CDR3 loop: CASIGFVDPANTGELFF. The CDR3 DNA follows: TGTGCCAGCATCGGTTTTGTTGACCCAGCGAACACCGGGGAGCTGTTTTTT.

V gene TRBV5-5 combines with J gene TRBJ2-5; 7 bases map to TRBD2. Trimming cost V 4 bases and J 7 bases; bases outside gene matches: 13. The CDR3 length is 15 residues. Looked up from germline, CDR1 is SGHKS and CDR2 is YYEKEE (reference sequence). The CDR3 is CASSEGTTMPGTQYF. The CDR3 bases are TGTGCCAGCAGCGAAGGGACTACCATGCCGGGGACCCAGTACTTC.

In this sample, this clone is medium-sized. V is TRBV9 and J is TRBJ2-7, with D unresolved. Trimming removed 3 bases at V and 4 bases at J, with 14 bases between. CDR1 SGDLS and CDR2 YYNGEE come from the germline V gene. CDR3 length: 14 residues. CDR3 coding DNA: TGTGCCAGCAGCGCCTATGGGGTAGGGTACGAGCAGTACTTC. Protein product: CASSAYGVGYEQYF.

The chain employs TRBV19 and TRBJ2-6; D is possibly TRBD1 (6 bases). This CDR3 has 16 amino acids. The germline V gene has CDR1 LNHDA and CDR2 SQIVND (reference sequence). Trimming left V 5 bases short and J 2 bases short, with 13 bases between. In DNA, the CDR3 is TGTGCCAGTAGTCTCCAGACAGGAGCTGGGGCCAACGTCCTGACTTTC. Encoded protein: CASSLQTGAGANVLTF.

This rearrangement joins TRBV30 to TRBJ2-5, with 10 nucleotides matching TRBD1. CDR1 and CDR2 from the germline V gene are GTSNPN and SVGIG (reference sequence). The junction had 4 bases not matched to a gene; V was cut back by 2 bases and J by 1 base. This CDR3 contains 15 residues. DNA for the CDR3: TGTGCCTGGAGTATGACAGGGGGCCTCCAAGAGACCCAGTACTTC. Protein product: CAWSMTGGLQETQYF. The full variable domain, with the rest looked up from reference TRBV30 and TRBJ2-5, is SQTIHQWPATLVQPVGSPLSLECTVEGTSNPNLYWYRQAAGRGLQLLFYSVGIGQISSEVPQNLSASRPQDRQFILSSKKLLLSDSGFYLCAWSMTGGLQETQYFGPGTRLLVL.

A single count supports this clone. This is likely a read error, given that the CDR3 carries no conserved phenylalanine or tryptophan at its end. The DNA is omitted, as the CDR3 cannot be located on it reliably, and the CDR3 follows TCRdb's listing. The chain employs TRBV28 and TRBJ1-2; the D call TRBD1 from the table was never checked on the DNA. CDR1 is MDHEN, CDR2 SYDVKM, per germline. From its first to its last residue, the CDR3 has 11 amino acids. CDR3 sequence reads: CASSDPSYRQI.

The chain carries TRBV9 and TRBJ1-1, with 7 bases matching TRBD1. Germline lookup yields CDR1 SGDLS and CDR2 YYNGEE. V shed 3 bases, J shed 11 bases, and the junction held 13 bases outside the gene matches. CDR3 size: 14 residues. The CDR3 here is CASSGGTDQDWAFF. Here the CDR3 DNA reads TGTGCCAGCAGCGGAGGGACAGACCAGGATTGGGCTTTCTTT.

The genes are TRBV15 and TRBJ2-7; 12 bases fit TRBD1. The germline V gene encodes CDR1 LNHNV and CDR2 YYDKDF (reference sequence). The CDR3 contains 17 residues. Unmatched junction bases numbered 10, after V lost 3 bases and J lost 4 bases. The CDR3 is CATSSGEGDRGRYEQYF. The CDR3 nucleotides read TGTGCCACCAGCAGCGGAGAAGGGGACAGGGGGCGTTACGAGCAGTACTTC.

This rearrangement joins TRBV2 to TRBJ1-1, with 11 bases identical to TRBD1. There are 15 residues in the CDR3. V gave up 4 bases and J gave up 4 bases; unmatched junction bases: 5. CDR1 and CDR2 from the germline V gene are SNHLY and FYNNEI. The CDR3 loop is CASSVRGTGGTEAFF. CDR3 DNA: TGTGCCAGCAGTGTACGCGGGACAGGGGGCACTGAAGCTTTCTTT.

CDR3 amino acids: CASSWDRGLYGYTF. CDR3 nucleotide sequence: TGTGCCAGCAGTTGGGACAGGGGGCTCTATGGCTACACCTTC. J is TRBJ1-2 and V is TRBV6-2 or TRBV6-3; 12 nucleotides agree with TRBD1. Germline assignment: CDR1 MNHEY and CDR2 SVGEGT. The trim removed 4 bases at V and 4 bases at J, leaving 1 base unmatched. This CDR3 is built from 14 residues.

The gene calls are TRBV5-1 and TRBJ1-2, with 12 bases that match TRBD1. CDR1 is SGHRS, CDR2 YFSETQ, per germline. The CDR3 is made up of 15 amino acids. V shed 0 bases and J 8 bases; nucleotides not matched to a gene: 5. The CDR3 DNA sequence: TGCGCCAGCAGCTTGGACGGGGACAGGGGGCGAGGCTACACCTTC. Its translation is CASSLDGDRGRGYTF. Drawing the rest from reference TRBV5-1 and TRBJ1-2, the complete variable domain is KAGVTQTPRYLIKTRGQQVTLSCSPISGHRSVSWYQQTPGQGLQFLFEYFSETQRNKGNFPGRFSGRQFSNSRSEMNVSTLELGDSALYLCASSLDGDRGRGYTFGSGTRLTVV.

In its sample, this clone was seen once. As DNA, the CDR3 is TGTGCCTGGAAATTTACACAACCCGCGGCTGAAGCTTTCTTT. Its protein is CAWKFTQPAAEAFF. The V and J genes are TRBV30 and TRBJ1-1, with no clear D. The ends were cut back, 4 bases at V and 6 bases at J, with 18 bases in the middle. CDR1 is GTSNPN and CDR2 is SVGIG in the germline V gene (reference sequence). This CDR3 is 14 amino acids long.

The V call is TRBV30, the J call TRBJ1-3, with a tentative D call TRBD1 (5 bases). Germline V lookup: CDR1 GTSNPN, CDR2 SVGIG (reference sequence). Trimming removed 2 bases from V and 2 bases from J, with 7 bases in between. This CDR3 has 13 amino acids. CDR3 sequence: CAWSSGAGNTIYF. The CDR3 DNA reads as TGTGCCTGGAGTTCGGGGGCTGGAAACACCATATATTTT. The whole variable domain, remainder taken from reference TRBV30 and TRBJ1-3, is SQTIHQWPATLVQPVGSPLSLECTVEGTSNPNLYWYRQAAGRGLQLLFYSVGIGQISSEVPQNLSASRPQDRQFILSSKKLLLSDSGFYLCAWSSGAGNTIYFGEGSWLTVV.

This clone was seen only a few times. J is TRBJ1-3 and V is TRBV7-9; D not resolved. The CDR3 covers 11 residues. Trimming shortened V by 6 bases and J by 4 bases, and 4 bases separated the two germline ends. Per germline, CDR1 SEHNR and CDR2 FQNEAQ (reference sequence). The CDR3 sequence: CASRPGNTIYF. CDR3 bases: TGTGCCAGCAGACCCGGAAACACCATATATTTT.

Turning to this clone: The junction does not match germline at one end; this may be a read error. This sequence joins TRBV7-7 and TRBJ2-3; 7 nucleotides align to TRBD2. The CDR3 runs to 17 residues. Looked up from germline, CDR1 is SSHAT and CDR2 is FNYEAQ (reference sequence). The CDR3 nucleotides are TGTGCTAGCAGCTATGGCGCGGGAGTCGCTAGCACAGATACGCAGTATTTT. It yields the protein CASSYGAGVASTDTQYF.

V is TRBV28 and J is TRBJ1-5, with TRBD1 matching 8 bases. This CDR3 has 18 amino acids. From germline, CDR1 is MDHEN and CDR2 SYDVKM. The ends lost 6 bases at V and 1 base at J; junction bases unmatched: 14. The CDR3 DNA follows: TGTGCCAGCAGCCCACCCCGACAGGGGTCCCGAAGCAATCAGCCCCAGCATTTT. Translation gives CASSPPRQGSRSNQPQHF.

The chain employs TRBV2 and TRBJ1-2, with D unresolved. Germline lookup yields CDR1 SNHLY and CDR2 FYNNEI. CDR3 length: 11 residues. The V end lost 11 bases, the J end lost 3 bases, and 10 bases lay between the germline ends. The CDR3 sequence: CARKAHYGYTF. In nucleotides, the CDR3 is TGTGCCCGAAAGGCGCACTATGGCTACACCTTC.